The subject of this entry is one T cell receptor beta chain. Its target is unknown. It may be a read error: a sequence one base away is much more abundant. RNA transcripts gave rise to amplified TCR beta CDR3 regions. HTBI primers were used for first-round RT-PCR of the TCR CDR3. In TCRdb, the multiplex PCR reads were re-called with MiXCR into one record per CDR3 protein. The data hold 450,000 to 600,000 distinct CDR3 sequences, with 14% observed a single time. The CDR3 consists of 14 residues. The germline gives CDR1 DFQATT, CDR2 SNEGSKA (reference sequence). This entry is derived from a study of T cells in Graves' hyperthyroidism and ophthalmopathy. General observations from the study: The model predicted ophthalmopathy a median approximately seven months before onset.

Hyperthyroidism was newly diagnosed in patients aged 18 to 65 (duration under 2 months). The chain couples TRBV20-1 to TRBJ1-5; 8 bases are shared with TRBD1. This receptor was taken from a middle-aged woman with Graves' hyperthyroidism. The sequenced sample consisted of blood. This chain's CDR3 is CSARGGTGNQTQHF. CDR3 bases: TGCAGTGCTAGGGGTGGGACAGGCAATCAGACCCAGCATTTT.